These 14 T cell receptor beta chains originate from one sample sequenced in a study of T cells after yellow fever vaccination. One entry per CDR3 protein, called by TCRdb with MiXCR from the 5' RACE reads. The profile shows about 240,000 distinct CDR3 sequences, 6.9% of them singletons. The sequencing here drew on CD4+ T cells sorted from PBMCs, taken 15 days after the yellow fever booster vaccination. The receptors come from a man aged 25 to 45 who received the YFV17D yellow fever vaccine.

There are many counts of this clonotype. The chain has TRBV5-1 and TRBJ2-1; unclear D gene. V lost 0 bases to trimming and J lost 12 bases, with 7 bases between them. The CDR3 is 11 amino acids. CDR1 is SGHRS, CDR2 YFSETQ, per germline. In DNA form, the CDR3 reads TGCGCCAGCAGCTTGGAGGGCCGGCAGTTCTTC. It is translated as CASSLEGRQFF. The whole variable domain, remainder taken from reference TRBV5-1 and TRBJ2-1, is KAGVTQTPRYLIKTRGQQVTLSCSPISGHRSVSWYQQTPGQGLQFLFEYFSETQRNKGNFPGRFSGRQFSNSRSEMNVSTLELGDSALYLCASSLEGRQFFGPGTRLTVL.

This clonotype occurred many times. This chain connects TRBV5-1 to TRBJ2-3; unclear D gene. V gave up 2 bases and J gave up 7 bases, with 5 bases separating them. Germline lookup yields CDR1 SGHRS and CDR2 YFSETQ. This CDR3 is built from 11 residues. Written as DNA, the CDR3 is TGCGCCAGCAGCTTCGATAATACGCAGTATTTT. It codes for CASSFDNTQYF.

The chain uses TRBV12-3 or TRBV12-4 and TRBJ2-3; TRBD2 matches at 7 bases. V shed 5 bases, J shed 0 bases, and the junction held 8 bases outside the gene matches. CDR3 length equals 16 residues. The CDR3 DNA reads TGTGCCAGCAGTGCGAGTGTTAGCGGGAGCACAGATACGCAGTATTTT. It specifies CASSASVSGSTDTQYF.

This clonotype showed up many times. V and J are TRBV20-1 and TRBJ2-1; possibly TRBD2 for D (6 bases). Germline V CDR1 and CDR2: DFQATT, SNEGSKA (reference sequence). The ends were cut back, 3 bases at V and 6 bases at J, with 18 bases in the middle. This CDR3 contains 15 residues. This CDR3 is CSASAATRGTNEQFF. CDR3 sequence (DNA): TGCAGTGCTAGCGCTGCGACTAGAGGTACCAATGAGCAGTTCTTC.

This clonotype came up a few times. V gene TRBV12-3 or TRBV12-4 combines with J gene TRBJ2-1; 13 positions match TRBD2. This CDR3 spans 15 amino acids. V gave up 7 bases and J gave up 6 bases; unmatched junction bases: 6. In DNA, the CDR3 is TGTGCCAGCACCCTGGGACTAGCGGGGCTCAATGAGCAGTTCTTC. Amino acids: CASTLGLAGLNEQFF.

On this clonotype itself: A much larger clone sits a single nucleotide away, making a read error possible. Lacking the conserved final phenylalanine or tryptophan, this CDR3 likely reflects a read error. This chain uses TRBV20-1 with TRBJ2-1; 8 bases are a match to TRBD2. Germline CDR1 DFQATT, CDR2 SNEGSKA (reference sequence). The CDR3 spans 14 residues. V lost 1 base to trimming and J lost 8 bases; unmatched junction nucleotides: 7. Written as DNA, the CDR3 is TGCAGTGCTAGAGGAGCGGGAGCAAACGATGAGCAGTTCTAC. Amino acid sequence: CSARGAGANDEQFY.

The chain joins TRBV7-9 to TRBJ2-1; D is possibly TRBD1 (6 bases). This CDR3 comprises 12 residues. Germline lookup yields CDR1 SEHNR and CDR2 FQNEAQ (reference sequence). The V end was cut by 6 bases, the J end by 13 bases, with 16 bases between. CDR3 loop: CASSRTVETQFF. CDR3 coding DNA: TGTGCCAGCAGTAGGACAGTAGAAACCCAGTTCTTC.

The chain has TRBV4-3 and TRBJ1-1; unclear D gene. The germline V gene encodes CDR1 LGHNA and CDR2 YSLEER. This CDR3 has 14 amino acids. The V end lost 1 base, the J end lost 4 bases, and 10 bases lay between the germline ends. The CDR3 nucleotides read TGCGCCAGCAGCCAAGGTGAGGTTCCCACTGAAGCTTTCTTT. Translation gives CASSQGEVPTEAFF.

This clonotype was observed at least ten times. V is TRBV7-9 and J is TRBJ1-3; D is unresolved. The CDR3 length is 13 residues. Germline lookup yields CDR1 SEHNR and CDR2 FQNEAQ (reference sequence). V lost 9 bases to trimming and J lost 0 bases, with 9 bases between them. The CDR3 region is CASRQNSGNTIYF. CDR3 bases: TGTGCCAGTCGGCAGAACTCTGGAAACACCATATATTTT.

This clonotype has more than one count but fewer than ten. The V gene is TRBV20-1, the J gene TRBJ2-7; D is unresolved. CDR1 DFQATT and CDR2 SNEGSKA come from the germline V gene (reference sequence). The ends were cut back, 2 bases at V and 0 bases at J, with 11 bases in the middle. The CDR3 runs 14 residues. CDR3 coding DNA: TGCAGTGCTAGATCTCATGTCAACTCCTACGAGCAGTACTTC. It codes for CSARSHVNSYEQYF.

This clonotype was observed a few times. The chain couples TRBV20-1 to TRBJ2-2; TRBD2 aligns across 9 bases. This CDR3 comprises 15 residues. Germline V gene sequence: CDR1 DFQATT, CDR2 SNEGSKA (reference sequence). The junction had 4 bases not matched to a gene; V was cut back by 3 bases and J by 2 bases. CDR3 protein: CSARRGGVNTGELFF. The CDR3 DNA reads TGCAGTGCTAGGCGGGGGGGAGTTAACACCGGGGAGCTGTTTTTT.

This clonotype has ten or more counts. The J gene is TRBJ2-2, the V gene TRBV3-1, with D unresolved. Looked up from germline, CDR1 is LGHDT and CDR2 is YNNKEL (reference sequence). V lost 2 bases, J lost 7 bases, and 11 bases lay in between. This CDR3 has 14 amino acids. The CDR3 sequence: CASSQTSGHGELFF. The CDR3 coding sequence is TGTGCCAGCAGCCAAACGTCAGGTCACGGGGAGCTGTTTTTT.

In this sample, this clonotype turned up many times. J is TRBJ2-7 and V is TRBV24-1, with TRBD1 matching over 7 bases. Trimming took 8 bases from V and 2 from J; bases not matched to a gene: 11. This CDR3 is built from 15 residues. Germline assignment: CDR1 KGHDR and CDR2 SFDVKD. In nucleotides, the CDR3 is TGTGCCACCAACCCCACCGGGACAGAGACCTACGAGCAGTACTTC. It is translated as CATNPTGTETYEQYF.

This clonotype showed up many times. The chain carries TRBV20-1 and TRBJ2-1; no clear D gene. V lost 7 bases to trimming and J lost 6 bases, with 10 bases between them. The CDR3 runs to 11 residues. Germline CDR1 is DFQATT and CDR2 is SNEGSKA (reference sequence). The CDR3 loop reads CSGGSTNEQFF. The CDR3 coding sequence is TGCAGTGGAGGATCCACCAATGAGCAGTTCTTC.